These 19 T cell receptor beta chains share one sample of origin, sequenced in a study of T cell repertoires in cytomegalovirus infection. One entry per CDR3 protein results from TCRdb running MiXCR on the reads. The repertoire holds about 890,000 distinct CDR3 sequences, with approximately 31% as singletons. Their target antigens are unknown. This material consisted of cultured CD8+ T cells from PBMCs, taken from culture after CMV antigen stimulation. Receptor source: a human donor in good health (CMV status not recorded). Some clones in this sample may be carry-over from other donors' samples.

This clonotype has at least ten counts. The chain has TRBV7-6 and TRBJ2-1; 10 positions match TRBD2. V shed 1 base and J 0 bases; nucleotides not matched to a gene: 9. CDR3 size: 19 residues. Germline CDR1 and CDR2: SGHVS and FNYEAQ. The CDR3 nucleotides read TGTGCCAGCAGCTTAGTTGGGACTAGCGTTTACCTCTCCTACAATGAGCAGTTCTTC. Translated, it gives CASSLVGTSVYLSYNEQFF.

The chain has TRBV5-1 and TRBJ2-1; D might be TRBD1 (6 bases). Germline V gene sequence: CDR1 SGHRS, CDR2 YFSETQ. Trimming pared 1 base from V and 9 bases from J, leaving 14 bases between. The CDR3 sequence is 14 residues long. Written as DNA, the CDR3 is TGCGCCAGCAGCTTGTACAGGGTATCAGTTGAGCAGTTCTTC. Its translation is CASSLYRVSVEQFF. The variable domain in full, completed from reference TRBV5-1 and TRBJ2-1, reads KAGVTQTPRYLIKTRGQQVTLSCSPISGHRSVSWYQQTPGQGLQFLFEYFSETQRNKGNFPGRFSGRQFSNSRSEMNVSTLELGDSALYLCASSLYRVSVEQFFGPGTRLTVL.

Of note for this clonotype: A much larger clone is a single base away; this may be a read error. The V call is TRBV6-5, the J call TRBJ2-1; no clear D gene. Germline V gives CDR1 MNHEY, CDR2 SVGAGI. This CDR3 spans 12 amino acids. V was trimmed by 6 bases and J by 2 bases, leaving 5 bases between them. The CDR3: CASSGPYNEQFF. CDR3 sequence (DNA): TGTGCCAGCAGCGGGCCCTACAATGAGCAGTTCTTC.

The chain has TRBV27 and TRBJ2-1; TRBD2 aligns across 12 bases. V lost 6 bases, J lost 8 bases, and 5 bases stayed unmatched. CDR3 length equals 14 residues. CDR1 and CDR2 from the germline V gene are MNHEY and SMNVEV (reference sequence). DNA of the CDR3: TGTGCCAGCAGGCGACTAGCGGGGGAGGATGAGCAGTTCTTC. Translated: CASRRLAGEDEQFF.

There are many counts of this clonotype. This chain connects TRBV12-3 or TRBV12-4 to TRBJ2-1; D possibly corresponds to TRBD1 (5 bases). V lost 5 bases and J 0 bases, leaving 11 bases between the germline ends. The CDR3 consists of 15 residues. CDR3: CASSPTGLSYNEQFF. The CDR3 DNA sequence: TGTGCCAGCAGTCCCACAGGCCTCTCCTACAATGAGCAGTTCTTC.

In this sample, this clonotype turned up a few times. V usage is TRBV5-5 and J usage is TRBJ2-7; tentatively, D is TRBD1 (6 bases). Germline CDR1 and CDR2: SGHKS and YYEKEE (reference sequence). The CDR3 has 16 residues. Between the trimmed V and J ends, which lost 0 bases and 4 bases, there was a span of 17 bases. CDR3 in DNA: TGTGCCAGCAGCTTGGATCCCAGGGTTAGGGGGTACGAGCAGTACTTC. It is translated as CASSLDPRVRGYEQYF.

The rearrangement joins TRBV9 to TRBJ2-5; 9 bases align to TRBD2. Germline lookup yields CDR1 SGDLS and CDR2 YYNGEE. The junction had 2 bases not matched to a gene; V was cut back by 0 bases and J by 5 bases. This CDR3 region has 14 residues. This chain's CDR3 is CASSVGSGGETQYF. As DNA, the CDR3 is TGTGCCAGCAGCGTAGGTAGCGGGGGTGAGACCCAGTACTTC.

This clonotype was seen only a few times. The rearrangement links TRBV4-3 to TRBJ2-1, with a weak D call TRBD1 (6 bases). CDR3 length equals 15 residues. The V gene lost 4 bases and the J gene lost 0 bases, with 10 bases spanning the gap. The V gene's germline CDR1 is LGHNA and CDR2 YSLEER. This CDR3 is CASSPETGSYNEQFF. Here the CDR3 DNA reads TGCGCCAGCAGCCCCGAGACAGGCTCCTACAATGAGCAGTTCTTC.

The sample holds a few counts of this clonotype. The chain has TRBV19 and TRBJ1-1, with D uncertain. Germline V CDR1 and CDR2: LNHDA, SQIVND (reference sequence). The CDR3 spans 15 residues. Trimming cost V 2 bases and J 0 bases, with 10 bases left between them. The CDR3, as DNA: TGTGCCAGTAGTATACTATGGGAGTTGAACACTGAAGCTTTCTTT. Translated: CASSILWELNTEAFF.

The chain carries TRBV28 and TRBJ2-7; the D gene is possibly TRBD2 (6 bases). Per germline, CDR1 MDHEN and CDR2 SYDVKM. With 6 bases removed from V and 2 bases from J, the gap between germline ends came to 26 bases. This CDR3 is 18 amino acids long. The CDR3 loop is CASRLGTAGGADPYEQYV. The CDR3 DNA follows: TGTGCCAGCAGACTCGGTACCGCCGGCGGGGCCGATCCCTACGAGCAGTACGTC.

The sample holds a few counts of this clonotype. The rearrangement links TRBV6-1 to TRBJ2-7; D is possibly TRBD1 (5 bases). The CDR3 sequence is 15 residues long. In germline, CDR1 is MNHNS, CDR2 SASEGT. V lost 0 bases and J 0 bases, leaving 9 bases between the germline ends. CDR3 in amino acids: CASSEAPTVSYEQYV. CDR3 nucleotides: TGTGCCAGCAGTGAAGCGCCGACAGTCTCCTACGAGCAGTACGTC.

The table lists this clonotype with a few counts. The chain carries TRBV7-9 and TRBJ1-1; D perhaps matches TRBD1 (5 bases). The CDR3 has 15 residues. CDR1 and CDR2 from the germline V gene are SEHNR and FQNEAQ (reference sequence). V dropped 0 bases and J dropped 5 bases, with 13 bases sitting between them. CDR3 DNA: TGTGCCAGCAGCTTAGCCTTGAGGGAGGGGACTGAAGCTTTCTTT. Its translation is CASSLALREGTEAFF.

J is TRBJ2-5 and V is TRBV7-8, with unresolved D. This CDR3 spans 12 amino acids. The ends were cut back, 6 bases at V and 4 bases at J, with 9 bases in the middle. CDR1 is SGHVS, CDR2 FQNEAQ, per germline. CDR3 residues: CASRRQSETQYF. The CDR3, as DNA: TGTGCCAGCAGAAGGCAGTCAGAGACCCAGTACTTC. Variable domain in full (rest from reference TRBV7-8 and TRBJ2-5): GAGVSQSPRYKVAKRGQDVALRCDPISGHVSLFWYQQALGQGPEFLTYFQNEAQLDKSGLPSDRFFAERPEGSVSTLKIQRTQQEDSAVYLCASRRQSETQYFGPGTRLLVL.

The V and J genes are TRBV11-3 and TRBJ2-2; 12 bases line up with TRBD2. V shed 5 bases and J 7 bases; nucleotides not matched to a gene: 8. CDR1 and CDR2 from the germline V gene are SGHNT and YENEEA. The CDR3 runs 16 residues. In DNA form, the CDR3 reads TGTGCCAGCAGCGTACTAGCGGGGGGTTTTAACGGGGAGCTGTTTTTT. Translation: CASSVLAGGFNGELFF.

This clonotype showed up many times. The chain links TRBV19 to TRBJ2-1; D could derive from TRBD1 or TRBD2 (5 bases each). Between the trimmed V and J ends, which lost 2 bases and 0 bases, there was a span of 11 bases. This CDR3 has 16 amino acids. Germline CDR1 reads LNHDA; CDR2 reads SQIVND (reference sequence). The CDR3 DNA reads TGTGCCAGTAGTATACAGGGAGACAGCTCCTACAATGAGCAGTTCTTC. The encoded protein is CASSIQGDSSYNEQFF.

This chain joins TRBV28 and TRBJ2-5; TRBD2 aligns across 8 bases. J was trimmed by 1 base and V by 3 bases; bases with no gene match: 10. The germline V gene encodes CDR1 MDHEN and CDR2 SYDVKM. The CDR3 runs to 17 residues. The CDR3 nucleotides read TGTGCCAGCAGTTTCTCGAGCCTAGCGGGCTTCCAAGAGACCCAGTACTTC. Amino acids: CASSFSSLAGFQETQYF.

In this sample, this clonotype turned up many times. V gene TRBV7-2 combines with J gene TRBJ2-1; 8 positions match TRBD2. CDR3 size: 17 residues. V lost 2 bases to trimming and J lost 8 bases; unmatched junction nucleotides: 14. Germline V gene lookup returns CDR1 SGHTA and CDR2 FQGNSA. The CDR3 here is CASSLPVGGGRIDEQFF. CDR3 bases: TGTGCCAGCAGCTTACCCGTCGGGGGGGGGCGCATCGATGAGCAGTTCTTC.

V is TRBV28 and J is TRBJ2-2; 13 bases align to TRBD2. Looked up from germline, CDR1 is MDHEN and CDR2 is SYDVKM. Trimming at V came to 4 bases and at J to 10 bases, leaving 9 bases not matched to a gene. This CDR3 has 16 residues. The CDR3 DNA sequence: TGTGCCAGCAGTTGGTCCGCGGGGACTAGCGGGGAGGAGCTGTTTTTT. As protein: CASSWSAGTSGEELFF.

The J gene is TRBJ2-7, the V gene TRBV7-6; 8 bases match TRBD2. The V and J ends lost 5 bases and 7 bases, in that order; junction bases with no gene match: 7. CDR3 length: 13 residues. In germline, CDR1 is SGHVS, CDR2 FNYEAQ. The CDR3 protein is CASSRGGSGEQYF. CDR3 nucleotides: TGTGCCAGCAGCCGCGGGGGGTCCGGGGAGCAGTACTTC.